This T cell receptor beta chain is from a study of regulatory T cells in long-lasting Graves disease. Study-wide context: More than 5 years of antithyroid drugs with positive TSH receptor antibodies defined persistent Graves' disease.

The time point denotes: persistent/refractory GD, antithyroid drugs over 5 years with positive TRAb. TCR sequences were obtained from RNA taken from PBMCs. From each patient, around 8.7 milliliters of peripheral blood was drawn and collected into an EDTA anticoagulant tube. At least ten counts were recorded for this clonotype. Its antigen is as yet unknown. Study outcomes and limitations: Comparison showed that persistent patients shared more public clonotypes (roughly 2,700) than new patients (about 880). Repertoires from persistent disease leaned toward TRBV28, TRBJ1-2 and TRBJ2-5.

Germline CDR1 reads PRHDT; CDR2 reads FYEKMQ (reference sequence). The CDR3 is 14 residues long. V was cut by 0 bases and J by 6 bases, with 11 bases left in between. Combining iRepertoire HTBI primers with Arm-PCR of CDR3 regions, the authors built TCR beta libraries. One entry per CDR3 protein results from TCRdb running MiXCR on the multiplex PCR reads. The table has fewer than 550,000 distinct CDR3 sequences, roughly 21% seen once. The sequenced sample was peripheral blood mononuclear cells (PBMCs), obtained when the disease was refractory, from a patient treated with antithyroid drugs. This TCR came from a female donor with Graves disease. The gene calls are TRBV13 and TRBJ1-2; no clear D gene. CDR3 nucleotide sequence: TGTGCCAGCAGCTTAGGACGGCAGGATCATGGCTACACCTTC. Its translation is CASSLGRQDHGYTF.